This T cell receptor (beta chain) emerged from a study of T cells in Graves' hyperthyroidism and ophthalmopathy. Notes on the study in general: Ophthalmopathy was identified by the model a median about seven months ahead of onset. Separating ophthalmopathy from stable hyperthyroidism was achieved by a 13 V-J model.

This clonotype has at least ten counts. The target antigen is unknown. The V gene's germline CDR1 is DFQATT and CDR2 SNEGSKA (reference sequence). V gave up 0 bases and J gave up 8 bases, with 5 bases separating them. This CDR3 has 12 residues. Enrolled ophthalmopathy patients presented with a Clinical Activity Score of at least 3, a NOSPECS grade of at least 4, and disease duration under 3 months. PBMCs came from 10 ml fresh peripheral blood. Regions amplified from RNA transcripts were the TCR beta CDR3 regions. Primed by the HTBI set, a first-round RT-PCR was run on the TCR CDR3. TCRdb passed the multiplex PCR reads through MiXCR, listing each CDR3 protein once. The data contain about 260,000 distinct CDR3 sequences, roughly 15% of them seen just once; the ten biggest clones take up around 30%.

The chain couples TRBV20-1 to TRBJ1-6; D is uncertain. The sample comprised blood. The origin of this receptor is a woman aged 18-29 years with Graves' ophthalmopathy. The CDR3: CSARDRDSPLHF. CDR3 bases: TGCAGTGCTAGAGATCGGGATTCACCCCTCCACTTT.